The 20 T cell receptor beta chains given below trace back to one sample, sequenced in a study of blood T cell repertoires in COVID-19. Libraries were prepared by immunoSEQ multiplex PCR; TCRdb keeps only in-frame clonotypes and omits some of them. The sample consists of about 64,000 clones, roughly 70% of them appearing once. Sequencing was performed on PBMCs or T cells enriched from blood (not recorded which). Receptors originate from a woman in her sixties who had been exposed to COVID-19.

This clone has a handful of counts. The chain joins TRBV9 to TRBJ2-7; 8 bases map to TRBD2. Germline V gene lookup returns CDR1 SGDLS and CDR2 YYNGEE. The CDR3 is 15 amino acids. With V trimmed by 1 base and J by 6 bases, 9 bases remained unmatched. CDR3 sequence: CASSVRSGRLFEQYF. CDR3 nucleotide sequence: TGTGCCAGCAGCGTACGCAGCGGGAGATTGTTCGAGCAGTACTTC. The full variable domain, in which reference TRBV9 and TRBJ2-7 provide the parts outside the CDR3, is DSGVTQTPKHLITATGQRVTLRCSPRSGDLSVYWYQQSLDQGLQFLIQYYNGEERAKGNILERFSAQQFPDLHSELNLSSLELGDSALYFCASSVRSGRLFEQYFGPGTRLTVT.

V usage is TRBV29-1 and J usage is TRBJ1-2, with a weak D call TRBD1 (6 bases). The germline gives CDR1 SQVTM, CDR2 ANQGSEA. Trimming shortened V by 7 bases and J by 6 bases, and 24 bases separated the two germline ends. The CDR3 spans 15 residues. The DNA for the CDR3 is TGCAGCGCGAACCGTCACCCGGGACAACCCCATGGCTACACCTTC. The encoded protein is CSANRHPGQPHGYTF.

J is TRBJ2-7 and V is TRBV18; D unresolved. Germline values: CDR1 KGHSH, CDR2 LQKENI. The CDR3 spans 12 residues. V shed 3 bases and J shed 3 bases, with 6 bases lying between them. CDR3 loop: CASSPEFYEQYF. For the CDR3, the DNA is TGTGCCAGCTCACCGGAGTTCTACGAGCAGTACTTC.

The chain joins TRBV5-1 to TRBJ1-1; D is possibly TRBD1 (6 bases). Germline V gene data show CDR1 as SGHRS and CDR2 as YFSETQ. The CDR3 length is 17 residues. Trimming cost V 4 bases and J 7 bases, with 26 bases left between them. CDR3 DNA: TGCGCCAGCAGCGTAACTACGACAGGCCGTGAACGGGGTGAAGCTTTCTTT. This translates into CASSVTTTGRERGEAFF.

V is TRBV2 and J is TRBJ1-5; D perhaps matches TRBD1 (6 bases). Germline V CDR1 and CDR2: SNHLY, FYNNEI. The CDR3 is 14 amino acids. The V and J ends lost 6 bases and 5 bases respectively, with 14 bases between them. The CDR3 here is CASRVNRADQPQHF. The CDR3 DNA sequence: TGTGCCAGCAGGGTCAACAGGGCTGATCAGCCCCAGCATTTT.

Only a few counts were recorded for this clone. V usage is TRBV5-4 and J usage is TRBJ1-2; 8 bases are a match to TRBD1. V gave up 1 base and J gave up 9 bases; unmatched junction bases: 5. The V gene's germline CDR1 is SGHNT and CDR2 YYREEE (reference sequence). The length of the CDR3 is 13 residues. The CDR3 spells CASSLPGQGSYTF. The CDR3, as DNA: TGTGCCAGCAGCTTGCCTGGACAGGGAAGCTACACCTTC.

This sequence joins TRBV6-2 or TRBV6-3 and TRBJ1-5; D is perhaps TRBD1 (5 bases). CDR3 length: 18 residues. The germline gives CDR1 MNHEY, CDR2 SVGEGT. V lost 5 bases, J lost 1 base, and 21 bases lay in between. CDR3 in DNA: TGTGCCAGCAGTATGCCGGCCCTAGGGGTTGGAAGCAATCAGCCCCAGCATTTT. Its translation is CASSMPALGVGSNQPQHF.

The chain couples TRBV19 to TRBJ1-1, with D hard to call. V was shortened by 2 bases and J by 6 bases, with 16 bases between the two germline ends. The CDR3 length is 15 residues. Germline V gene data show CDR1 as LNHDA and CDR2 as SQIVND (reference sequence). The CDR3 is CASSIRREVVAEAFF. In DNA, the CDR3 is TGTGCCAGTAGTATAAGAAGGGAGGTCGTCGCTGAAGCTTTCTTT.

V gene TRBV9 combines with J gene TRBJ2-1, with TRBD2 matching over 10 bases. This CDR3 is built from 17 residues. V shed 0 bases, J shed 7 bases, and the junction held 10 bases outside the gene matches. Germline V gene data show CDR1 as SGDLS and CDR2 as YYNGEE. CDR3 residues: CASSVATVGLARNEQFF. CDR3 coding DNA: TGTGCCAGCAGCGTAGCTACGGTGGGACTAGCGCGAAATGAGCAGTTCTTC.

This chain connects TRBV2 to TRBJ2-5; weak D call: TRBD1 (5 bases). V was pared by 5 bases and J by 4 bases, with 5 bases between. Germline V gives CDR1 SNHLY, CDR2 FYNNEI. The CDR3 consists of 11 residues. The CDR3 nucleotides read TGTGCCAGCAGTCAGGGAGAGACCCAGTACTTC. This sequence encodes CASSQGETQYF.

This clone was observed a handful of times. This rearrangement joins TRBV5-1 to TRBJ2-5; TRBD2 aligns across 11 bases. Germline V CDR1 and CDR2: SGHRS, YFSETQ. Trimming cost V 0 bases and J 4 bases; bases outside gene matches: 5. The CDR3 length is 16 residues. For the CDR3, the DNA is TGCGCCAGCAGCTTGGTGAGACTAGCGGGAAGAGAGACCCAGTACTTC. Its translation: CASSLVRLAGRETQYF.

V is TRBV19 and J is TRBJ2-1; no firm D call. CDR1 is LNHDA, CDR2 SQIVND, per germline (reference sequence). The CDR3 is 12 amino acids. Trimming took 5 bases from V and 1 from J, leaving 3 bases between them. CDR3 nucleotide sequence: TGTGCCAGTAGTCCTTCCTACAATGAGCAGTTCTTC. Translation gives CASSPSYNEQFF. Together with reference TRBV19 and TRBJ2-1, the CDR3 gives the full variable domain: DGGITQSPKYLFRKEGQNVTLSCEQNLNHDAMYWYRQDPGQGLRLIYYSQIVNDFQKGDIAEGYSVSREKKESFPLTVTSAQKNPTAFYLCASSPSYNEQFFGPGTRLTVL.

The chain employs TRBV11-2 and TRBJ1-4; unclear D gene. The CDR3 length is 15 residues. Germline V gives CDR1 SGHAT, CDR2 FQNNGV. The germline V and J ends were trimmed by 0 bases and 3 bases, with 8 bases remaining between them. In DNA form, the CDR3 reads TGTGCCAGCAGCTTAGAACTACTGGCTAATGAAAAACTGTTTTTT. Amino acid sequence: CASSLELLANEKLFF. The complete variable domain, with remaining parts taken from reference TRBV11-2 and TRBJ1-4, reads EAGVAQSPRYKIIEKRQSVAFWCNPISGHATLYWYQQILGQGPKLLIQFQNNGVVDDSQLPKDRFSAERLKGVDSTLKIQPAKLEDSAVYLCASSLELLANEKLFFGSGTQLSVL.

This chain links TRBV9 with TRBJ1-1, with a possible D match to TRBD1 (6 bases). V was cut by 4 bases and J by 0 bases, with 10 bases left in between. Germline CDR1 is SGDLS and CDR2 is YYNGEE. This CDR3 spans 14 amino acids. The CDR3 region is CASSTGQLNTEAFF. The CDR3 DNA follows: TGTGCCAGCAGCACAGGACAGTTGAACACTGAAGCTTTCTTT. The variable domain in full, with the rest retrieved from reference TRBV9 and TRBJ1-1, is DSGVTQTPKHLITATGQRVTLRCSPRSGDLSVYWYQQSLDQGLQFLIQYYNGEERAKGNILERFSAQQFPDLHSELNLSSLELGDSALYFCASSTGQLNTEAFFGQGTRLTVV.

This clone has just a few counts. V gene TRBV10-1 combines with J gene TRBJ1-1; tentatively, D is TRBD1 (6 bases). This CDR3 is 13 amino acids long. Per the germline V gene, CDR1 is WNHNN and CDR2 is SYGVQD (reference sequence). V was pared by 10 bases and J by 1 base, with 13 bases between. Here the CDR3 reads CATWTEPNTEAFF. The CDR3 nucleotides read TGCGCCACCTGGACAGAACCGAACACTGAAGCTTTCTTT.

The chain couples TRBV5-1 to TRBJ2-2; 8 positions agree with TRBD1. Trimming at V came to 3 bases and at J to 3 bases, leaving 4 bases not matched to a gene. This CDR3 comprises 15 residues. CDR1 is SGHRS and CDR2 is YFSETQ in the germline V gene. Here the CDR3 reads CASSSNRGDTGELFF. For the CDR3, the DNA is TGCGCCAGCAGCTCGAACAGGGGGGACACCGGGGAGCTGTTTTTT.

This rearrangement joins TRBV2 to TRBJ2-1, with a tentative D call TRBD2 (6 bases). This CDR3 region has 15 residues. Germline lookup yields CDR1 SNHLY and CDR2 FYNNEI. The V and J ends lost 10 bases and 0 bases respectively, with 16 bases between them. CDR3 amino acids: CAIRTGTLSYNEQFF. The CDR3 DNA follows: TGTGCCATACGGACCGGGACTCTCTCCTACAATGAGCAGTTCTTC.

The chain has TRBV5-1 and TRBJ1-1, with D unclear. CDR3 length: 13 amino acids. From germline, CDR1 is SGHRS and CDR2 YFSETQ. Between the trimmed V and J ends, which lost 6 bases and 1 base, there was a span of 10 bases. CDR3 nucleotide sequence: TGCGCCAGCACCGGAGGCGGGAACACTGAAGCTTTCTTT. Its protein is CASTGGGNTEAFF. Based on the CDR3 plus reference TRBV5-1 and TRBJ1-1, the full variable domain is KAGVTQTPRYLIKTRGQQVTLSCSPISGHRSVSWYQQTPGQGLQFLFEYFSETQRNKGNFPGRFSGRQFSNSRSEMNVSTLELGDSALYLCASTGGGNTEAFFGQGTRLTVV.

The rearrangement joins TRBV6-1 to TRBJ2-7, with 8 bases that match TRBD1. Germline CDR1 MNHNS, CDR2 SASEGT. V shed 3 bases and J 0 bases; nucleotides not matched to a gene: 13. The CDR3 length is 18 residues. Here the CDR3 reads CASSEHRQGPSNSYEQYF. DNA of the CDR3: TGTGCCAGCAGTGAGCACCGACAGGGGCCTTCCAACTCCTACGAGCAGTACTTC.

The chain is built from TRBV12-3 or TRBV12-4 and TRBJ1-1; D might be TRBD1 (5 bases). V dropped 6 bases and J dropped 10 bases, with 15 bases sitting between them. The CDR3 contains 12 residues. CDR3 coding DNA: TGTGCCAGCAGCCCAGAAACTGGGGCAGCTTTCTTT. This encodes CASSPETGAAFF.